This T cell receptor (beta chain) was found in a study of blood T cell repertoires in COVID-19. About the research overall: Samples came from the United States, Italy and Spain, spanning acute and convalescent COVID-19.

As handled by the study authors: From reference gene primer amplification, estimates of nucleated cell counts were derived. Libraries were prepared by immunoSEQ multiplex PCR; TCRdb keeps only in-frame clonotypes and omits some of them. V and J calls and clone size are as listed in that table; D and trimming were resolved from the DNA. The sample lists 310,000 or so clones, over 75% occurring once. Germline CDR1 reads LGHDT; CDR2 reads YNNKEL (reference sequence). The J segment lost 4 bases and the V segment lost 1 base, leaving 2 bases of the junction unmatched. The CDR3 contains 14 residues. The chain carries TRBV3-1 (or the pseudogene TRBV3-2) and TRBJ2-7; TRBD1 matches at 9 bases. The sequencing sample was made of peripheral blood. The clonotype originates from a woman aged 45-60 years with active or convalescent COVID-19. The CDR3 protein is CASSQATGGYEQYF. The CDR3 DNA is TGTGCCAGCAGCCAAGCGACAGGGGGATACGAGCAGTACTTC.